This T cell receptor (beta chain) was profiled in a study of T-cell memory formation after mild COVID-19. Across the whole study: The study found TCR clusters largely donor specific.

Comments on this clonotype: Its target is not known.

Study-level findings and limits: There was no confirmation that second-wave clones peaking on day 37 were SARS-CoV-2 specific. Those CD4+ clones that contracted were mainly in CM and EM (CD8+ ones in EMRA).

5'RACE, which relied on constant-segment primers, yielded TCR alpha and TCR beta cDNA libraries carrying sample barcodes and UMIs. TCRdb re-called the 5' RACE reads with MiXCR, one entry per CDR3 protein. The sample carries roughly 190,000 distinct CDR3 sequences, under 30% recorded once. Germline assignment: CDR1 SGHTA and CDR2 FQGNSA. The length of the CDR3 is 15 residues. Trimming shortened V by 0 bases and J by 4 bases, and 11 bases separated the two germline ends. This chain connects TRBV7-2 to TRBJ2-3; D might be TRBD1 (5 bases). Source material: PBMCs or a T cell subset sorted from them (not recorded which). This TCR derives from an adult woman who had mild COVID-19 (a few samples of this study predate the infection). Cell type and time point are not known. CDR3 in amino acids: CASSLAPGFADTQYF. The CDR3 region has the DNA TGTGCCAGCAGCTTAGCGCCAGGGTTTGCAGATACGCAGTATTTT.